This T cell receptor beta chain was recorded in a study of cytomegalovirus exposure and HLA in healthy donors (dated by TCRdb to about 2017). Concerning the study at large: An earlier analysis of approximately 640 of the donors reported about 290 Gb of sequence data and 100 million to 130 million unique TCR beta sequences from approximately 180 million T cells. In an earlier analysis of 500 to 650 of the donors, high-throughput TCR beta sequencing was used to judge whether each TCR beta V gene segment behaved as functional or pseudogenic. On average, around 240,000 unique TCR beta nucleotide sequences were sequenced per donor among 350 to 400 genotyped donors of the cohort, with approximately 18% of those sequences being non-productive. Among the approximately 400 genotyped donors, about 83% belonged to the genetic ancestry cluster associated with self-reported Caucasian donors. Typing coverage varied by locus: about 620-630 donors for A, B, C, DRB1 and DQB1; approximately 560 for DQA1; about 570 for DPA1; roughly 470 for DPB1. The T cell repertoires of 666 subjects were profiled by immunosequencing and related to cytomegalovirus serostatus. The study aimed to test whether signatures of past pathogen exposure could be identified by cataloging public T cell receptors. An early release covering about 600 HLA-typed donors comprised around 300 gigabases of sequencing data and 85 million or so unique TCR sequences. Roughly 5 DR-DQ haplotypes were treated as single units for association and clustering because of strong linkage in the cohort. A later analysis re-examined previously published TCR beta repertoires from several hundred donors and added high-resolution HLA genotyping to investigate patterns of TCR occurrence. Rather than using new phenotypic data, the later analysis identified candidate immune exposures from TCR beta sequences and from how often those sequences occurred across donors. Donor age, sex, ethnicity and CMV serostatus were collected together with the repertoire data. Besides the first cohort of some 670 subjects, a separate validation cohort made up of over 100 different subjects was used. All discovery cohort repertoires had been generated using a single sequencing platform. Both class I and class II loci were covered by HLA typing, at four-digit resolution. Genome-wide SNP genotypes for about three fifths of the 666 donors were used in a later genetic analysis, which treated that subset as a discovery cohort. To predict cytomegalovirus infection status, the study combined high-throughput TCR immunosequencing, statistical association of individual TCRs with disease status, and machine learning.

The cohort was made up of 666 healthy bone marrow donors. At the time of sampling, all cohort members were nominally healthy, though unrecorded immune exposures were likely present. The donor tested CMV seronegative, placing the donor among the 300 to 400 seronegative members of the cohort. A peripheral blood sample was collected from each donor, and TCR beta sequencing was performed on peripheral blood mononuclear cells. The Qiagen DNeasy Blood Extraction Kit was used to extract genomic DNA from the blood cell samples. Beyond this particular receptor, the publication reports: A few of the identified cytomegalovirus-associated TCR beta chains were confirmed in vitro to be specific for cytomegalovirus antigens. Some IMGT-functional V segments, including TRBV6-2 and TRBV6-3, could not be told apart with the 87-base-pair reads, so those segments were excluded. An association between a missense DCLRE1C variant and V-gene and J-gene trimming of TCR beta chains was found in a later genetic analysis and replicated in an independent cohort. According to a later analysis, most CMV-associated TCR beta chains appeared to be HLA-restricted, and the HLA associations seemed to be driven largely by CMV exposure. The earlier analysis of 587 of the donors excluded seventeen rarely observed V segments, including chromosome 9 orphons, because counts were too low. Roughly uniform sequencing depth across donors was assumed in presence/absence analyses, although this assumption may not hold. A later analysis associated 15,000 to 20,000 TCR beta sequences with specific HLA alleles at a false discovery rate of 0.05. While some public TCRs were present in many individuals, most TCR sequences turned up only very rarely across donors. The sequencing pipeline was judged likely to have produced a cluster of highly shared sequence variants as a technical artifact. Compared with equally common non-associated chains, HLA-associated TCR beta chains in a later analysis were more clonally expanded and had lower generation probabilities. Because HLA typing was unavailable for some donors at each locus, only the typed subset was used in association tests. In a later analysis, the rate of TCR association differed among HLA loci, with DRB1 alleles having the most associated TCRs and HLA-C alleles having the fewest. The cohort was sequenced for TCR beta chains only, and without alpha or paired-chain data the features that could be detected were limited. Cytomegalovirus status was reported to be diagnosed by the classifier with high specificity and sensitivity in both the original and validation cohorts. A further reported finding was that TCR beta sequences accurately predicted the HLA-A and HLA-B alleles for most subjects in the first cohort. The authors suggested that the approach could potentially be extended to other disease states and immunological phenotypes. CMV serostatus was the only immune exposure information available for the cohort. In an earlier analysis of 587 of the donors, most TCR beta V segments appeared in productive rearrangements about 87% or about 30% of the time, broadly matching IMGT annotations. Strong co-occurrence of HLA alleles, especially DR and DQ, made assigning TCR associations to individual alleles difficult. The study gave a list of 150 to 200 TCR beta chains associated with cytomegalovirus. In a later analysis, several top co-occurrence clusters were reported to appear linked to parvovirus B19, influenza, CMV and Epstein-Barr virus. According to a later genetic analysis, donors in an Asian-associated ancestry cluster had fewer N-insertions in productive TCRs than the approximately 630-donor mean. Linkage disequilibrium might explain the correlated functional status among segregating V segments, but an unknown experimental factor could not be excluded.

The library was made by the immunoSEQ multiplex PCR assay. For the multiplex PCR, a mixture combining 60 forward primers for TCR Vbeta segments and 13 reverse primers for TCR Jbeta segments was used. The CDR3 region of rearranged TCR beta genes was amplified from genomic DNA by a multiplex PCR assay. On the Illumina HiSeq System, the amplified TCR beta libraries were sequenced as 87-base-pair reads. Regarding the original processing steps: In a later analysis, about 80 million unique TCR beta chains were counted across the 650 to 750 repertoires, and about 10 million of these chains were shared by at least two donors. A nearest-neighbor algorithm error-corrected the raw reads and collapsed the reads into unique sequences, merging closely related sequences to remove PCR and sequencing errors. To assign V, D and J gene segments, CDR3 sequences were aligned to IMGT reference sequences. For a sequence to be retained, at least a six-nucleotide match to both a V gene segment and a J gene segment was required. Rearrangements were classified as productive when the CDR3 lacked stop codons and remained in frame with V and J, and all other rearrangements were classified as non-productive. CDR3 was defined according to IMGT convention as the region running from the second conserved V-encoded cysteine to the conserved J-encoded phenylalanine. The earlier analysis of about 560 of the donors excluded any sequence lacking an unambiguous match to a single V gene segment. An earlier analysis of roughly 590 of the donors called V segments functional above 56.7% productive rearrangements and segregating when the between-donor standard deviation exceeded 5%. A statistical classification framework was built for diagnosing cytomegalovirus status from the catalog of TCR beta chain sequences. V and J gene assignment, in a later analysis, came from comparing TCR nucleotide sequences with IMGT/GENE-DB human TR gene sequences. Using the TCRdist pipeline, a later analysis assigned CDR3 sequences along with most-parsimonious VDJ recombination scenarios. In a later analysis, every TCR beta chain was defined by the combination of its CDR3 amino acid sequence and its V-gene family, and reads without a unique V-gene family were dropped. A later analysis removed 550 to 700 highly shared, low-generation-probability nucleotide sequences to deal with suspected cross-contamination and a sequencing artifact. In a later analysis, a clonal expansion index for each public chain was calculated from normalized within-repertoire ranks of inferred template counts. Generation probabilities in a later analysis came from a VDJ recombination model fitted to out-of-frame rearrangements, and those results were checked against IGoR. A later analysis scored TCR-TCR, TCR-HLA and TCR-CMV co-occurrence with hypergeometric tests, applying a repertoire-size bias correction to TCR pairs. False discovery rates were estimated in a later analysis by permuting HLA or CMV assignments 20 times. In a later analysis, co-occurring TCRs were grouped using DBSCAN, with TCRdist sequence similarity added in when clustering inside HLA-allele-positive subsets. Repertoires with fewer than 30,000 or more than 120,000 public chains were left out of co-occurrence clustering, as were five repertoires with anomalous nucleotide sharing. The source is immuneACCESS, and TCRdb retained only in-frame sequences with V and J called. Part of the clones is not carried over; for the studies checked, unresolved V genes explain less than half of this, and the remainder is unexplained. Clone size and V and J calls were adopted from that table, with D and trimming inferred from the DNA. Within this sample are 90,000 to 120,000 clones, with around four fifths of them counted one time only. Together, the top ten hold 7.8% of the sample.

Based on the germline V gene, the CDR1 and CDR2 sequences are KGHSH and LQKENI. Including the terminal cysteine and phenylalanine, the CDR3 comprises 14 residues. Of the read, only the CDR3 DNA is kept; its 42 bases are in frame from base 1. Germline trimming amounts to 4 bases on V and 1 base on J, with 4 as the count of junction bases outside the gene matches. With regard to this clone: The specificity of this receptor is unknown. Base qualities are not at hand, and no much larger clone is one base apart.

Sequencing was carried out using PBMCs. The chain joins TRBV18 to TRBJ2-7; 7 of the junction bases match TRBD1. This TCR was sampled from a man aged 25 to 40 in good health and CMV-seronegative. The CDR3 sequence is CASSQTGLSYEQYF. The sequence in DNA is TGTGCCAGCTCACAGACAGGGCTTTCCTACGAGCAGTACTTC.